This is a list of T cell receptor beta chains from one sample in a study of T-cell memory formation after mild COVID-19. TCRdb re-called the 5' RACE reads through MiXCR, storing one row per CDR3 protein. The top ten clones hold roughly 8% of a sample with 550,000 to 700,000 distinct CDR3 sequences, 17% of them seen once. The sample was PBMCs or a T cell subset sorted from them (not recorded which). These receptors came from an adult woman who had mild COVID-19 (a few samples of this study predate the infection). Cell type and time point are not known. Both conserved end residues are trimmed from each CDR3. The order of the fields is V gene, J gene, CDR3 protein.

V: TRBV6-5; J: TRBJ2-2; CDR3: ASSYYGTPNTGELF
V: TRBV5-1; J: TRBJ2-7; CDR3: ASSSGTGGYEQY
V: TRBV5-1; J: TRBJ2-1; CDR3: ASSFNGDSHNEQF
V: TRBV24-1; J: TRBJ1-2; CDR3: ATIGRARYGYT
V: TRBV18; J: TRBJ2-7; CDR3: ASSPGAGHSYEQY
V: TRBV7-9; J: TRBJ2-3; CDR3: ASSFGQGTDTQY
V: TRBV12-3/TRBV12-4; J: TRBJ2-3; CDR3: AGNSGGPTDTQY
V: TRBV12-3/TRBV12-4; J: TRBJ2-3; CDR3: ASSTRGLRADTQY
V: TRBV6-6; J: TRBJ2-7; CDR3: ATSTVDRGRPYEQY
V: TRBV7-8; J: TRBJ1-3; CDR3: ASSLGDMPGNTIY
V: TRBV12-3/TRBV12-4; J: TRBJ2-1; CDR3: ASSLNRGDAYNEQF
V: TRBV5-4; J: TRBJ2-5; CDR3: ASSPRTGGQETQY
V: TRBV4-1; J: TRBJ1-4; CDR3: ASSQRDYLGAANEKLF
V: TRBV5-1; J: TRBJ1-1; CDR3: ASSLDTGGGTEAF
V: TRBV6-5; J: TRBJ2-7; CDR3: ASGGLFEQY
V: TRBV11-3; J: TRBJ2-1; CDR3: ASSARRGLADEQF
V: TRBV4-3; J: TRBJ2-7; CDR3: ASSPSSGRGYEQY
V: TRBV5-6; J: TRBJ2-3; CDR3: ASSLAVVYITDTQY
V: TRBV5-1; J: TRBJ1-1; CDR3: ASSLGSTEAF
V: TRBV27; J: TRBJ1-2; CDR3: ASSLSLGQVDGYT
V: TRBV7-8; J: TRBJ1-5; CDR3: ASSESGIAIQPQH
V: TRBV5-6; J: TRBJ2-1; CDR3: ASSLLQGGYNEQF